The next 21 T cell receptor beta chains were all read from a single sample in a study of blood T cell repertoires in COVID-19. Method: immunoSEQ multiplex PCR; TCRdb's copy keeps in-frame clones and lacks some. The sample consists of about 400,000 clones, approximately 91% of them appearing once. What was sequenced was PBMCs or T cells enriched from blood (not recorded which). These receptors all stem from a woman aged 40 to 50 with acute COVID-19.

The CDR3 DNA reads TGTGCCAGCAGTCCTCCGGGTCTCTATGGCTACACCTTC. Protein: CASSPPGLYGYTF. The chain combines TRBV12-3 or TRBV12-4 with TRBJ1-2; no firm D call. The CDR3 extends over 13 amino acids. The V gene lost 5 bases and the J gene lost 4 bases, with 11 bases spanning the gap.

The chain recombines TRBV28 with TRBJ2-3; 10 bases line up with TRBD2. CDR1 is MDHEN, CDR2 SYDVKM, per germline. There are 16 residues in the CDR3. With 5 bases clipped from V and 5 bases from J, the junction kept 10 bases outside the gene matches. CDR3 in DNA: TGTGCCAGCAGTACCCCGGCTAGCGGGGGAGGAGATACGCAGTATTTT. It is translated as CASSTPASGGGDTQYF.

Only one count was recorded for this clone. The V call is TRBV27, the J call TRBJ1-2, with D tentatively TRBD1 (5 bases). The V and J ends lost 7 bases and 6 bases respectively, with 18 bases between them. Per the germline V gene, CDR1 is MNHEY and CDR2 is SMNVEV (reference sequence). This CDR3 comprises 14 residues. DNA of the CDR3: TGTGCCAGCATCCGAGGTGTAGGGGTGCATGGCTACACCTTC. This encodes CASIRGVGVHGYTF.

The chain uses TRBV14 and TRBJ1-5, with 8 bases that match TRBD1. The ends lost 0 bases at V and 6 bases at J; junction bases unmatched: 7. The V gene's germline CDR1 is SGHDN and CDR2 FVKESK. CDR3 length: 16 residues. The CDR3: CASSQDDEDRGQPQHF. The CDR3 bases are TGTGCCAGCAGCCAAGATGACGAAGACAGGGGTCAGCCCCAGCATTTT.

The chain employs TRBV5-4 and TRBJ2-5; D is possibly TRBD1 (5 bases). Germline lookup yields CDR1 SGHNT and CDR2 YYREEE (reference sequence). This CDR3 has 13 amino acids. V was clipped by 0 bases and J by 5 bases, with 8 bases between them. The CDR3 reads CASSLAPGETQYF. For the CDR3, the DNA is TGTGCCAGCAGCTTGGCCCCAGGGGAGACCCAGTACTTC.

The chain uses TRBV4-1 and TRBJ2-4; 7 nucleotides match TRBD2. Trimming cost V 2 bases and J 0 bases; bases outside gene matches: 7. The CDR3 covers 17 residues. The germline CDR1 and CDR2 sequences are MGHRA and YSYEKL. The CDR3 sequence is CASSQQGTTLAKNIQYF. The CDR3 DNA sequence: TGCGCCAGCAGCCAACAAGGGACTACACTAGCCAAAAACATTCAGTACTTC.

The chain combines TRBV5-4 with TRBJ2-1; 12 bases match TRBD2. Germline V gene sequence: CDR1 SGHNT, CDR2 YYREEE (reference sequence). Germline trimming cut 4 bases from V and 4 bases from J; bases unmatched to any gene: 9. This CDR3 has 17 amino acids. The CDR3 sequence: CASSILAGGPYYNEQFF. In DNA form, the CDR3 reads TGTGCCAGCAGCATACTAGCGGGGGGACCCTATTACAATGAGCAGTTCTTC.

The V gene is TRBV5-4, the J gene TRBJ1-6; D call uncertain. This CDR3 spans 15 amino acids. Germline CDR1 reads SGHNT; CDR2 reads YYREEE (reference sequence). V was cut by 4 bases and J by 10 bases, with 18 bases left in between. The CDR3 DNA is TGTGCCAGCAGCCCCAGTCCCCGGGAAGGATCACCCCTCCACTTT. Encoded protein: CASSPSPREGSPLHF.

Here the CDR3 DNA reads TGTGCCAGCAGTCCCACGGGACAAACCAATCAGCCCCAGCATTTT. Translating it yields CASSPTGQTNQPQHF. This chain joins TRBV2 and TRBJ1-5, with a possible D match to TRBD1 (6 bases). Trimming cost V 5 bases and J 3 bases, with 14 bases left between them. CDR1 and CDR2 from the germline V gene are SNHLY and FYNNEI. The CDR3 has 15 residues.

The chain combines TRBV18 with TRBJ1-2; 10 nucleotides match TRBD1. The CDR3 runs to 17 residues. The germline CDR1 and CDR2 sequences are KGHSH and LQKENI. Trimming cost V 2 bases and J 2 bases; bases outside gene matches: 8. The CDR3 here is CASSPTSGQGGNYGYTF. The CDR3 nucleotides read TGTGCCAGCTCACCAACGTCCGGACAGGGGGGGAACTATGGCTACACCTTC.

The genes are TRBV4-1 and TRBJ1-5; 10 bases fit TRBD1. This CDR3 has 16 amino acids. Germline-derived CDR1 and CDR2 are MGHRA and YSYEKL. V lost 1 base and J lost 2; bases outside the gene matches: 2. CDR3 sequence reads: CASSQGDRGRNQPQHF. CDR3 bases: TGCGCCAGCAGCCAAGGGGACAGGGGACGCAATCAGCCCCAGCATTTT.

The chain joins TRBV15 to TRBJ2-1; possibly TRBD2 for D (6 bases). Germline-derived CDR1 and CDR2 are LNHNV and YYDKDF (reference sequence). The CDR3 sequence is 14 residues long. The V end lost 1 base, the J end lost 12 bases, and 16 bases lay between the germline ends. CDR3 nucleotide sequence: TGTGCCACCAGCAGAGGGGGGGACTCTCACTCGCAGTTCTTC. This codes for CATSRGGDSHSQFF.

The chain has TRBV3-1 (or the pseudogene TRBV3-2) and TRBJ1-1, with D possibly being TRBD1 (6 bases). The CDR3 extends over 13 amino acids. CDR1 is LGHDT, CDR2 YNNKEL, per germline (reference sequence). Deletions cut 5 bases from V and 4 bases from J, with 11 bases between. CDR3 region: CASSSQGATEAFF. The DNA for the CDR3 is TGTGCCAGCAGCTCACAGGGTGCCACTGAAGCTTTCTTT.

The chain combines TRBV9 with TRBJ1-2; D may be TRBD1 (5 bases). Trimming removed 4 bases from V and 7 bases from J, with 14 bases in between. Germline loops: CDR1 SGDLS, CDR2 YYNGEE. This CDR3 is built from 13 residues. CDR3 nucleotides: TGTGCCAGCAGCTTTGGGGGGGTTGGTGGCTACACCTTC. As protein: CASSFGGVGGYTF.

V gene TRBV29-1 combines with J gene TRBJ1-4; D might be TRBD1 (5 bases). This CDR3 comprises 13 residues. Trimming stripped 7 bases from V and 7 bases from J, with 16 bases between. Germline CDR1 is SQVTM and CDR2 is ANQGSEA. The CDR3 coding sequence is TGCAGCGGTGCCGTAGGGGAGGGTGAAAAACTGTTTTTT. Its protein is CSGAVGEGEKLFF.

The V and J genes are TRBV7-9 and TRBJ1-3; D possibly corresponds to TRBD1 (6 bases). The CDR3 consists of 15 residues. CDR1 SEHNR and CDR2 FQNEAQ come from the germline V gene (reference sequence). Trimming removed 1 base at V and 1 base at J, with 8 bases between. The chain's CDR3 is CASSLGQASGNTIYF. Here the CDR3 DNA reads TGTGCCAGCAGCTTAGGACAGGCATCTGGAAACACCATATATTTT.

This clone was seen a single time. The rearrangement uses TRBV2 and TRBJ1-2; D unclear. From germline, CDR1 is SNHLY and CDR2 FYNNEI. The CDR3 has 13 amino acids. V gave up 8 bases and J gave up 5 bases, with 15 bases separating them. CDR3 DNA: TGTGCCAGCGAAACGGCAGGCCTTTATGGCTACACCTTC. Residues: CASETAGLYGYTF.

J is TRBJ1-2 and V is TRBV29-1; maybe TRBD1 (6 bases). The CDR3 sequence is 16 residues long. Germline CDR1 and CDR2: SQVTM and ANQGSEA. Trimming took 4 bases from V and 7 from J, leaving 25 bases between them. CDR3 loop: CSVGLGQREREGGYTF. CDR3 coding DNA: TGCAGCGTTGGGTTAGGACAGCGAGAGAGGGAAGGTGGCTACACCTTC.

The V call is TRBV9, the J call TRBJ1-1; TRBD1 agrees at 7 bases. This CDR3 is built from 15 residues. V dropped 4 bases and J dropped 4; count of bases not matched to a gene: 10. The germline V gene encodes CDR1 SGDLS and CDR2 YYNGEE. The CDR3: CASSSYRGSSTEAFF. The CDR3 region has the DNA TGTGCCAGCAGCTCCTACAGGGGTTCGAGCACTGAAGCTTTCTTT.

The chain couples TRBV5-1 to TRBJ1-1, with a weak D call TRBD1 (6 bases). V was shortened by 4 bases and J by 4 bases, with 11 bases between the two germline ends. The CDR3 is 13 amino acids. Per the germline V gene, CDR1 is SGHRS and CDR2 is YFSETQ. The CDR3 DNA reads TGCGCCAGCAGCAGGGAGGGGGGCACTGAAGCTTTCTTT. Protein sequence: CASSREGGTEAFF.

The sample holds one count of this clone. The CDR3 DNA reads TGCGCCAGCAGCTTGGCACAGGGGATTGGCACTGAAGCTTTCTTT. It encodes CASSLAQGIGTEAFF. The rearrangement joins TRBV5-1 to TRBJ1-1, with TRBD1 identical over 7 bases. This CDR3 has 15 residues. The J segment lost 4 bases and the V segment lost 0 bases, leaving 6 bases of the junction unmatched. Germline V gives CDR1 SGHRS, CDR2 YFSETQ. Full variable domain (rest looked up from reference TRBV5-1 and TRBJ1-1): KAGVTQTPRYLIKTRGQQVTLSCSPISGHRSVSWYQQTPGQGLQFLFEYFSETQRNKGNFPGRFSGRQFSNSRSEMNVSTLELGDSALYLCASSLAQGIGTEAFFGQGTRLTVV.